This TCR beta chain was found in a study of CD4+ T cells in melanoma. Study-wide points: Reportedly, melanoma neoantigen-specific CD4+ T cells showed varied differentiation states. CD8+ T cell, macrophage and B cell function reportedly correlated with neoantigen-specific CD4+ T cells.

Remarks on this clone: What it binds is not known.

Assay: immunoSEQ multiplex PCR; the TCRdb copy retains only in-frame clones and omits some. The sample has 11,000 to 15,000 clones, under 80% seen once. This CDR3 region has 15 residues. V was clipped by 6 bases and J by 4 bases; unmatched bases: 9. Per germline, CDR1 MDHEN and CDR2 SYDVKM. The sample comprised cells from a culture (not recorded whether cultured in vitro). The chain links TRBV28 to TRBJ2-7; TRBD2 matches at 10 bases. The origin of this receptor is a human donor with melanoma. This chain's CDR3 is CASSPAGGLGYEQYF. The CDR3 nucleotides read TGTGCCAGCAGCCCAGCGGGGGGGCTCGGGTACGAGCAGTACTTC.